This T cell receptor beta chain stems from a study of T-cell memory formation after mild COVID-19. Study-wide findings and caveats: A second wave expanding day 15 to 37 was CD4+-biased; contracting clones were balanced. The study detected some responding clones in pre-infection memory, suggesting cross-reactive memory joined. Among clones peaking at day 37 in the second wave, SARS-CoV-2 specificity remained unconfirmed.

In germline, CDR1 is GTSNPN, CDR2 SVGIG (reference sequence). Trimming took off 1 base at V and 0 bases at J, with 6 bases between the two ends. The CDR3 covers 13 residues. Sample barcodes and UMIs were carried by the TCR alpha and TCR beta cDNA libraries that 5'RACE generated with constant-segment primers. TCRdb analysed the 5' RACE reads with MiXCR anew, one entry per CDR3 protein. Among about 150,000 distinct CDR3 sequences, 31% were seen once, and the ten largest hold 12%. This clonotype was detected only a few times. Antigen: not known. This TCR came from an adult woman who had mild COVID-19 (a few samples of this study predate the infection). Cell type and time point are not known. This chain uses TRBV30 with TRBJ1-1; no clear D gene. Input material: PBMCs or a T cell subset sorted from them (not recorded which). The CDR3 nucleotides read TGTGCCTGGAGTGGACTGTTGAACACTGAAGCTTTCTTT. Translating it yields CAWSGLLNTEAFF.